This T cell receptor beta chain was recorded in a study of siplizumab effects on memory and regulatory T cells. This clone was picked up a small number of times. Its antigen is undetermined. The CDR3 loop spans 14 amino acids. CDR1 and CDR2 (germline): SEHNR, FQNEAQ (reference sequence). V lost 4 bases and J lost 2, with 12 bases in between. Some clones are missing from TCRdb's copy, which holds only in-frame ones; the method was immunoSEQ multiplex PCR. The data show approximately 13,000 clones, 30% to 50% seen once. Kept together in coculture, the mixed lymphocyte reaction cells spent more than five days at 37°C. General study results and limits: Greater diversity than memory cells seemed evident in naive T cells, which also appeared to be major alloresponse contributors. Siplizumab caused a significant drop in alloreactive sequences traceable to unstimulated CD4+ memory cells.

The chain has TRBV7-9 and TRBJ2-7; D is unclear. Material for sequencing was CFSE-low (dividing) CD8+ T cells sorted from an allogeneic mixed lymphocyte reaction. This receptor was obtained from a human donor in good health; the cells came from an allogeneic mixed lymphocyte reaction. The CDR3 reads CASSSPVGPYEQYF. The CDR3 bases are TGTGCCAGCAGCTCGCCGGTCGGACCCTACGAGCAGTACTTC.